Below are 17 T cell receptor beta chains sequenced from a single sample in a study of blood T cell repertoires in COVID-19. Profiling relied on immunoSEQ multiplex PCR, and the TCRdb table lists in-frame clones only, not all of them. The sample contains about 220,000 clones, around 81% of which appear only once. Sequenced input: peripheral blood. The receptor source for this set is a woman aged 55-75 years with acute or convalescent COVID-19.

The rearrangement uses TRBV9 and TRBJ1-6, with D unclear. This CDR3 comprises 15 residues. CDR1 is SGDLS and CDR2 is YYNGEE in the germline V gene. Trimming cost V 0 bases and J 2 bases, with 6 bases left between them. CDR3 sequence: CASSVADTYNSPLHF. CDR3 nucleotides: TGTGCCAGCAGCGTAGCTGACACCTATAATTCACCCCTCCACTTT.

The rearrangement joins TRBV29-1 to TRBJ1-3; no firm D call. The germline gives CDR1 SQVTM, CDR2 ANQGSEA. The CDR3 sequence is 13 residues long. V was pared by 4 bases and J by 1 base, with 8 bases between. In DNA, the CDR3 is TGCAGCGTTGCGGTTTTATCTGGAAACACCATATATTTT. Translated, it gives CSVAVLSGNTIYF.

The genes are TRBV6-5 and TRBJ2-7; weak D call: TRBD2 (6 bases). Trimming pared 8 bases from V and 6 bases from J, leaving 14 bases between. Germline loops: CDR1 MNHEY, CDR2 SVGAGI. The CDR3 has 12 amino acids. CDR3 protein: CASGGAAVEQYF. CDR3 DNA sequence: TGTGCCAGCGGCGGGGCCGCGGTCGAGCAGTACTTC.

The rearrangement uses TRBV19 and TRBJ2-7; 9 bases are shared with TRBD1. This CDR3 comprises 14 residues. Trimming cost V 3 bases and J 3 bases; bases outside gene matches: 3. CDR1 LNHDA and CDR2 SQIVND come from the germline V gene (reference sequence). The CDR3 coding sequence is TGTGCCAGTAGTATCCGGGACAGGGACTACGAGCAGTACTTC. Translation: CASSIRDRDYEQYF.

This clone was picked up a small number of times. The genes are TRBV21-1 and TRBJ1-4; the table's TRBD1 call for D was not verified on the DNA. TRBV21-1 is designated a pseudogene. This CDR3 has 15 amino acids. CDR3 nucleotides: TGTGCCTCCAAGCAGAGGGACAGGATAGGGGAAAAACTGTTTTTT. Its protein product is CASKQRDRIGEKLFF.

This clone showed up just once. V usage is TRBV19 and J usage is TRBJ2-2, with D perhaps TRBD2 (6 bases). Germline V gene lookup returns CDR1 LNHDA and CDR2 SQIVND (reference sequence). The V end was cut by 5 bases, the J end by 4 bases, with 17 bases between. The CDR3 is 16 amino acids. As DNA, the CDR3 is TGTGCCAGTAGTGTCACTGGAGGGCGTGTCACCGGGGAGCTGTTTTTT. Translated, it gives CASSVTGGRVTGELFF.

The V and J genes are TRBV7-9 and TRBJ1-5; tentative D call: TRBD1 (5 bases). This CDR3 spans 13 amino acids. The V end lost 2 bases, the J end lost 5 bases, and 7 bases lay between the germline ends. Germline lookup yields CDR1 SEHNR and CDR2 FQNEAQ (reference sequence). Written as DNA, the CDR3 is TGTGCCAGCAGCTTATGGGGGGATCAGCCCCAGCATTTT. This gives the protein CASSLWGDQPQHF.

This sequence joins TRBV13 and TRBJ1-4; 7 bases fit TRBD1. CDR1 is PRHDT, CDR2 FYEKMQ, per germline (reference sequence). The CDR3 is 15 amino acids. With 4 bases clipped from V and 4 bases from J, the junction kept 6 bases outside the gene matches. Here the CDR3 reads CASSSKQGFNEKLFF. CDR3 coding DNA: TGTGCCAGCAGCTCCAAACAGGGGTTTAATGAAAAACTGTTTTTT.

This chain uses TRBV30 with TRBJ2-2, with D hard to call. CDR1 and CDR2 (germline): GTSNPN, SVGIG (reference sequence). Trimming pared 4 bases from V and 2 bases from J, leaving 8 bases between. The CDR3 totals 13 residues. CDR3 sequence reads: CAWTRLNTGELFF. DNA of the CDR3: TGTGCCTGGACCAGGCTTAACACCGGGGAGCTGTTTTTT.

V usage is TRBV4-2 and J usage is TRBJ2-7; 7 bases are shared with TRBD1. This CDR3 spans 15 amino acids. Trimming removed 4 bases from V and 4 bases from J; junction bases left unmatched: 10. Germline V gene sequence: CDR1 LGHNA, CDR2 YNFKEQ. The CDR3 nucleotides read TGTGCCAGCAGCCCAAACCTGGGGACAGTATACGAGCAGTACTTC. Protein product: CASSPNLGTVYEQYF.

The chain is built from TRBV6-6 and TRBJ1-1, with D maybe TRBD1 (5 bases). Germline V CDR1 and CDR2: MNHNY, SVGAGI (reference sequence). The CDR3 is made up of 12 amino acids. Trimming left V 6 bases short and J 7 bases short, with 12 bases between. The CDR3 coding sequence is TGTGCCAGCAGGACACTACAGGTTGAAGCTTTCTTT. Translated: CASRTLQVEAFF.

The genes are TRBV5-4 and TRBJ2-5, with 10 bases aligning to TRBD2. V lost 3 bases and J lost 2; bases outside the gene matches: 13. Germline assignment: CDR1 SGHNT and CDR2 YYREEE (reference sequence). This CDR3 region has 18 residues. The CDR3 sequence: CASSSLGKTSGDQETQYF. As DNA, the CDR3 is TGTGCCAGCAGCTCCCTAGGAAAAACTAGCGGGGATCAAGAGACCCAGTACTTC.

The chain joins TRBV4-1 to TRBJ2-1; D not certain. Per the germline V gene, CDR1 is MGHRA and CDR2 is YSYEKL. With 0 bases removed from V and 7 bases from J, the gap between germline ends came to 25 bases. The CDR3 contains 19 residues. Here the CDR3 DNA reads TGCGCCAGCAGCCAAGATCGAACAACTACGCAAACTAATAGGAATGAGCAGTTCTTC. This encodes CASSQDRTTTQTNRNEQFF.

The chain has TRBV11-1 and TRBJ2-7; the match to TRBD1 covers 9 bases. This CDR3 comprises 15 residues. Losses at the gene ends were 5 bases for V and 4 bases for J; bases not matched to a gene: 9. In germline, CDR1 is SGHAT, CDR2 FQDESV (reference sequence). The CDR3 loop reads CASSPWGQGSYEQYF. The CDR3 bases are TGTGCCAGCAGCCCTTGGGGACAGGGATCTTACGAGCAGTACTTC.

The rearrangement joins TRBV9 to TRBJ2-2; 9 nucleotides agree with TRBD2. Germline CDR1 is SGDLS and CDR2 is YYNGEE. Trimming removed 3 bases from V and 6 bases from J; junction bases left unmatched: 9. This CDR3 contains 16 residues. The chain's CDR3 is CASSAGSGGAAGELFF. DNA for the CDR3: TGTGCCAGCAGCGCAGGTAGCGGGGGCGCGGCCGGGGAGCTGTTTTTT.

This CDR3 is CATSETKLAGGPETQYF. The CDR3, as DNA: TGTGCCACCAGTGAGACTAAACTAGCGGGGGGGCCTGAGACCCAGTACTTC. This rearrangement joins TRBV24-1 to TRBJ2-5; 13 bases are a match to TRBD2. Germline loops: CDR1 KGHDR, CDR2 SFDVKD. The CDR3 is 17 amino acids. The V segment lost 4 bases and the J segment 5 bases; nucleotides outside the gene matches: 9.

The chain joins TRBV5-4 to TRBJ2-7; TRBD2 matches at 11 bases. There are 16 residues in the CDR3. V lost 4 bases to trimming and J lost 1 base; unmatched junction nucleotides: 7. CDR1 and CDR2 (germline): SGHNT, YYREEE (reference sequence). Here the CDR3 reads CASSRGTSGQSYEQYF. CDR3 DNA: TGTGCCAGCAGCCGCGGGACTAGCGGCCAATCCTACGAGCAGTACTTC.